The source of this T cell receptor (beta chain) is a study of early T cells in non-severe SARS-CoV-2 infection. There are a few counts of this clonotype. J gave up 7 bases and V 2 bases, and 13 bases lay outside the gene matches. This CDR3 region has 17 residues. Looked up from germline, CDR1 is SGHNT and CDR2 is YYREEE (reference sequence). TCRdb reprocessed the 5' RACE reads via MiXCR and lists one record per CDR3 protein. The repertoire holds roughly 49,000 distinct CDR3 sequences, with less than 4.5% as singletons. Source material: whole blood. This TCR was sampled from an adult who was a healthcare worker with PCR-confirmed SARS-CoV-2 infection or an uninfected control (not recorded which). The genes are TRBV5-4 and TRBJ2-1; 9 bases line up with TRBD2. The chain's CDR3 is CASSLTQGGRALNEQFF. CDR3 nucleotide sequence: TGTGCCAGCAGCTTAACTCAGGGCGGGAGGGCCTTAAATGAGCAGTTCTTC.